The count of the clone carrying this T cell receptor beta chain is one. CDR3 length: 15 residues. Germline CDR1 reads SGHDT; CDR2 reads YYEEEE. Trimming removed 3 bases at V and 0 bases at J, with 10 bases between. The data are from a study of identical twins. Template switching added a universal primer binding site, and final cDNA carried unique molecular identifiers. TCRdb re-derived calls from the 5' RACE reads in MiXCR, one entry per CDR3 protein. The sample records around 1.7 million distinct CDR3 sequences, about 32% being singletons. The material sequenced was cord blood. J is TRBJ2-1 and V is TRBV5-6; TRBD2 might be the D (6 bases). The TCR sequence derives from a newborn girl in good health. This CDR3 is CASSSGVYSYNEQFF. The CDR3 DNA reads as TGTGCCAGCAGCTCGGGGGTCTACTCCTACAATGAGCAGTTCTTC.